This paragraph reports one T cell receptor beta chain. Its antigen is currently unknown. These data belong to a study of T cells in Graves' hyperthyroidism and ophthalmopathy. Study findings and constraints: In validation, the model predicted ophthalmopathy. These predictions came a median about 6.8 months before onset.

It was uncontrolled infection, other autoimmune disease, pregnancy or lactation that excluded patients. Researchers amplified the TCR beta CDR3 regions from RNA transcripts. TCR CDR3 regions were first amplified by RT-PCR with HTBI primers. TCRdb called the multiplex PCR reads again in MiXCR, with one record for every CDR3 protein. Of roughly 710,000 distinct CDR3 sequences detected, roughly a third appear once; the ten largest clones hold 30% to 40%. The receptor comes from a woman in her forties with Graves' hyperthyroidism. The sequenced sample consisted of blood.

CDR3 residues: CAIRSGTSTDTQYF. Here the CDR3 DNA reads TGTGCCATCCGATCGGGAACTAGCACAGATACGCAGTATTTT. The V gene is TRBV10-3, the J gene TRBJ2-3, with D possibly matching TRBD2 (5 bases). This CDR3 region has 14 residues. Germline assignment: CDR1 ENHRY and CDR2 SYGVKD. The V end lost 8 bases, the J end lost 0 bases, and 12 bases lay between the germline ends.